This T cell receptor (beta chain) was sequenced in a study of CD8+ T cells in alopecia areata. This clone was seen more than once but under ten times. Genes and germline come from the mouse. The CDR3 extends 4 residues past the end of the read, so its final part is completed from the germline J gene. The CDR3 loop spans 15 amino acids. From germline, CDR1 is NNHNN and CDR2 SYGAGS (reference sequence). The V end was cut by 0 bases, the J end by 0 bases, with 8 bases between. The pooled cutaneous lymph node cells were sorted using several markers (CD4, CD8alpha, NKG2D, NKG2ACE and others). As the sequencing template, cDNA was produced by extracting RNA and reverse transcribing it. The data were produced by immunoSEQ multiplex PCR, yet TCRdb's version contains in-frame clones alone and is incomplete. The data show 250,000 or so clones, none appearing only once, with 1.2% held by the ten largest.

The sequenced sample was CD4+ T cells sorted from a lymph node. The chain is built from TRBV13-2 and TRBJ2-5, with D perhaps TRBD1 (5 bases). The source is a C3H/HeJ mouse with alopecia areata. MHC haplotype here: H2-k. The sequenced part of the CDR3 DNA is TGTGCCAGCGGTGATGGGACAATTAACCAAGAC. Protein: CASGDGTINQD. The full CDR3 is CASGDGTINQDTQYF.